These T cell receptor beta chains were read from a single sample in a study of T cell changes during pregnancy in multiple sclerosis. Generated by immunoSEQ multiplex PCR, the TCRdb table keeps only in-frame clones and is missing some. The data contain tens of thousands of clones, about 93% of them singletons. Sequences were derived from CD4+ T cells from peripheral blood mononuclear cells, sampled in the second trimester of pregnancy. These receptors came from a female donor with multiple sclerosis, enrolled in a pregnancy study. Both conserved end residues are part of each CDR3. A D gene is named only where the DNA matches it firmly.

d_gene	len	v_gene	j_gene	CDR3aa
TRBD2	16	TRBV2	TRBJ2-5	CASSGRLAGLQETQYF
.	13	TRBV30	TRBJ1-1	CAWREQVSVGAFF
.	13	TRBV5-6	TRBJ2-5	CASSWTAQGTQYF
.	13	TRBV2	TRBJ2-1	CASSGLDSGAEFF
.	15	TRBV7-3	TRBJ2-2	CASSPPSSGTGELFF
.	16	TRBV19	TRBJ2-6	CASRPPGSTGANVLTF
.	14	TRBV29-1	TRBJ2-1	CSVGGGGAYNEQFF
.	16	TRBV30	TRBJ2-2	CAWSVRSTPRTGELFF
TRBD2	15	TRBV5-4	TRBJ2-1	CASSKGTSVINEQFF
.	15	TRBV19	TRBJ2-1	CASSISGGTYNEQFF
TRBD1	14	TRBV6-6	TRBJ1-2	CASRKLQGTYGYTF
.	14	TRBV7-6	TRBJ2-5	CASSTRGARETQYF
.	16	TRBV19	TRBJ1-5	CASSIDSTGFLQPQHF
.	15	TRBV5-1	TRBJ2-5	CASSSVRGDQETQYF
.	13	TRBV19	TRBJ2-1	CASSMSRDGEQFF
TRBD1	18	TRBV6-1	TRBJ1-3	CASSEARTGTIEGNTIYF
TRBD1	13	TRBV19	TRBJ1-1	CASSPTGAPEAFF
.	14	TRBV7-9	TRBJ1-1	CASSRPPGLARTFF
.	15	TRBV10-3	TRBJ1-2	CAIREVGTSNYGYTF
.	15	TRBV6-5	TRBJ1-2	CASSYSRSANYGYTF
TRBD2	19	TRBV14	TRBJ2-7	CASSPWTSGGLESSYEQYF
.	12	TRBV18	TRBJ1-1	CASSPPSPKAFF
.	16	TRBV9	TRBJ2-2	CASSVAGVRSTGELFF
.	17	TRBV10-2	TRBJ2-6	CASRGRLSPPGANVLTF
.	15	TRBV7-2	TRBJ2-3	CASSLEGGSTDTQYF
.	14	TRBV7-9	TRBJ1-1	CASSLPLEGTEAFF
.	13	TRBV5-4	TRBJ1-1	CASRRGVNAEAFF
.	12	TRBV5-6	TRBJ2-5	CASSLGVQAQYF
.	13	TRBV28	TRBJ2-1	CASSLGLSNEQFF
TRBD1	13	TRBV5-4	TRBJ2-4	CASSLADRDIQYF
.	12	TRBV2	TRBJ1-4	CATYREDEKLFF
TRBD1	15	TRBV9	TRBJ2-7	CASTTGQGSSYEQYF
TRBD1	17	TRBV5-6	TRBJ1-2	CASSARRDRLKAYGYTF
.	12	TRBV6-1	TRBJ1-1	CASSEGAIPAFF
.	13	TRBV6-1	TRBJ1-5	CASSDRLNQPQHF
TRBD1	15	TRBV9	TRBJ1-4	CASSLGTGLGGKLFF
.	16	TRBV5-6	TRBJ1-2	CASSLEVGQTNYGYTF
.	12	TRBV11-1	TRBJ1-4	CASSFFGEKLFF
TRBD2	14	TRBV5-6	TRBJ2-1	CASSLAGGAGEQFF
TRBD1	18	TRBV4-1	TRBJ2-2	CASSSLFYQGVSPGELFF
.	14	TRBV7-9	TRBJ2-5	CASSLGAAQETQYF
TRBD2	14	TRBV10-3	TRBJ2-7	CAINSGGTRYEQYF
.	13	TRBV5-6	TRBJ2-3	CASSFPGADTQYF
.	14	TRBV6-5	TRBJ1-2	CASSYSTGKYGYTF
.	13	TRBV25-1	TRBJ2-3	CASSEGLTDTQYF
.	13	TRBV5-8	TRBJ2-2	CASSLPGTGELFF
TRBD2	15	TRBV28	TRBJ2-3	CASIAGGPSTDTQYF
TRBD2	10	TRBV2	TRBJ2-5	CASGGGTQYF
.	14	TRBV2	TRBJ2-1	CASSDLVPYNEQFF
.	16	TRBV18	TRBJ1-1	CASRRGTTFMNTEAFF
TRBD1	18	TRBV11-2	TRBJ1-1	CASSLTYLRGTGSTEAFF
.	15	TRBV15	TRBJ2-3	CATRGAGLSTDTQYF
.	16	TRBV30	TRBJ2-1	CAWTGGGGGSYNEQFF
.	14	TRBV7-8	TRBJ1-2	CASSRSDRLFGYTF
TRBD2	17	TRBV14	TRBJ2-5	CASSQDPASGLGETQYF
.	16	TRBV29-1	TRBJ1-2	CSVEGGRGPGGYGYTF
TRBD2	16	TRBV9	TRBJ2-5	CASSVAPGLAGGTQYF
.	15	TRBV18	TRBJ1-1	CASSPASQGRTEAFF
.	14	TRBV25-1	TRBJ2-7	CASSSDIISNEQYF
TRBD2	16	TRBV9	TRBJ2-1	CASSFRTSGGPNEQFF